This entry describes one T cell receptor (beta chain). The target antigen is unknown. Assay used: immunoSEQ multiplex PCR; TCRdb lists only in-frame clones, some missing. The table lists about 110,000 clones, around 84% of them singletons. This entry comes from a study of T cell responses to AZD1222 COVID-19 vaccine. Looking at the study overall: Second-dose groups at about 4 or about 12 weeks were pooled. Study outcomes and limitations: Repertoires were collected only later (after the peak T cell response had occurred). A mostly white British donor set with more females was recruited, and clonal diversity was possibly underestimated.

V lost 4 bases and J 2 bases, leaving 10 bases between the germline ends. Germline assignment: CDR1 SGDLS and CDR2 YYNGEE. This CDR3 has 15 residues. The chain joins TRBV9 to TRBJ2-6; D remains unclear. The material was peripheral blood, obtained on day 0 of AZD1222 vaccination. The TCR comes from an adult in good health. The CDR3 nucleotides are TGTGCCAGCAGCCGTGACATTGCTGGGGCCAACGTCCTGACTTTC. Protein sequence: CASSRDIAGANVLTF.